Listed below are T cell receptor beta chains from one sample, sequenced in a study of PD-L1 blockade in urothelial cancer. Profiling relied on immunoSEQ multiplex PCR, and the TCRdb table lists in-frame clones only, not all of them. The data contain tens of thousands of clones, 84% of them seen just once; the ten biggest clones take up approximately 2%. This material consisted of PBMCs, taken around atezolizumab (anti-PD-L1) treatment. The origin of the receptors is a man aged 55 to 69 with urothelial cancer. Each CDR3 is given with its conserved first and last residue.

cdr3_aa j_call v_call
CATQYRGQYNEQFF TRBJ2-1 TRBV27
CATRQGASGQFF TRBJ2-1 TRBV19
CASSYTGQGSHTQYF TRBJ2-3 TRBV6-5
CASSLGLAEYNEQFF TRBJ2-1 TRBV11-2
CASGVTANQPQHF TRBJ1-5 TRBV2
CASSSVGGVVTGELFF TRBJ2-2 TRBV7-8
CASSLLGGVHSQPQHF TRBJ1-5 TRBV28
CAVRSVGPDTEAFF TRBJ1-1 TRBV6-1
CASSPGPHREKSYEQYF TRBJ2-7 TRBV28
CAISESSGSATNEKLFF TRBJ1-4 TRBV10-3
CASSSLGQGGNEKLFF TRBJ1-4 TRBV25-1
CASSWTGAVTDTQYF TRBJ2-3 TRBV5-5
CASSLGSSGAAEQFF TRBJ2-1 TRBV5-1
CASSPSLEQDYEQYF TRBJ2-7 TRBV9
CASSLAPGAGTEAFF TRBJ1-1 TRBV7-6
CASSKAGQGGSYEQYF TRBJ2-7 TRBV19
CASSLDGGVGEQYF TRBJ2-7 TRBV5-1
CASGPQDRTTEAFF TRBJ1-1 TRBV12-5
CASSLEAGGQAGELFF TRBJ2-2 TRBV27
CSVTLRETQYF TRBJ2-5 TRBV29-1
CASSDRTLSYEQYF TRBJ2-7 TRBV6-1
CASSEGPNSDRSYGYTF TRBJ1-2 TRBV6-1
CASSLGSGLANHEQYF TRBJ2-7 TRBV7-9
CAWSRGAAQPQHF TRBJ1-5 TRBV30
CAWSVRRGGPGNEQFF TRBJ2-1 TRBV30
CASSLRDRDFTEAFF TRBJ1-1 TRBV5-4
CASSPPRGTGGYEQYF TRBJ2-7 TRBV28
CASSSPRGISTDTQYF TRBJ2-3 TRBV6-6